The 22 T cell receptor beta chains listed next were all sequenced from one sample in a study of blood T cell repertoires in COVID-19 (dated by TCRdb to about 2020). The library was prepared using the immunoSEQ multiplex PCR assay. What TCRdb holds here is the immuneACCESS table cut down to in-frame rearrangements. Part of the clones is not present; checked against another copy, under half of the missing clones reflect an unresolved V gene, and the others are unexplained. This sample has fewer than 250,000 clones in its table, and approximately 90% of those were observed once. Clones ranked in the top ten supply approximately 11% of the sample. Sequenced material: PBMCs or T cells enriched from blood (not recorded which). The receptor source for this set is a young man who had recovered from COVID-19.

This clone has a single count. The chain couples TRBV4-1 to TRBJ1-1; 11 nucleotides line up with TRBD1. Germline V gene data show CDR1 as MGHRA and CDR2 as YSYEKL. The CDR3 length is 19 residues. V lost 0 bases to trimming and J lost 5 bases; unmatched junction nucleotides: 14. CDR3 coding DNA: TGCGCCAGCAGCCAAGATGGGCGGACAGGGGGCGCGGGTAGGACTGAAGCTTTCTTT. This sequence encodes CASSQDGRTGGAGRTEAFF.

This rearrangement joins TRBV5-5 to TRBJ2-1; 7 bases agree with TRBD1. After removal of 3 bases from V and 7 bases from J, the junction contained 13 bases not matched to a gene. This CDR3 comprises 16 residues. The germline V gene has CDR1 SGHKS and CDR2 YYEKEE (reference sequence). CDR3 coding DNA: TGTGCCAGCAGCTACCTACAGGGGAAGATACAGAATGAGCAGTTCTTC. As protein: CASSYLQGKIQNEQFF.

The gene calls are TRBV10-3 and TRBJ1-5, with 9 bases lining up with TRBD1. The germline V gene has CDR1 ENHRY and CDR2 SYGVKD. V lost 4 bases to trimming and J lost 0 bases; unmatched junction nucleotides: 7. This CDR3 contains 17 residues. CDR3 amino acids: CAISGGQGSGSNQPQHF. CDR3 sequence (DNA): TGTGCCATCAGTGGGGGACAGGGCAGCGGTAGCAATCAGCCCCAGCATTTT.

The chain employs TRBV6-5 and TRBJ1-4; TRBD1 matches 10 bases. The length of the CDR3 is 14 residues. With V trimmed by 5 bases and J by 6 bases, 3 bases remained unmatched. Germline V gene sequence: CDR1 MNHEY, CDR2 SVGAGI. The CDR3 coding sequence is TGTGCCAGCAGTAGGGACAGGGGTGATGAAAAACTGTTTTTT. Protein: CASSRDRGDEKLFF.

This sequence joins TRBV6-5 and TRBJ2-7; 7 nucleotides agree with TRBD1. The V gene end was trimmed by 4 bases and the J gene end by 6 bases; junction bases not matched to a gene: 6. The CDR3 is 13 amino acids. Per the germline V gene, CDR1 is MNHEY and CDR2 is SVGAGI. The CDR3 protein is CASSLTGLSEQYF. The CDR3 DNA reads TGTGCCAGCAGTTTGACAGGGCTCTCCGAGCAGTACTTC.

The rearrangement uses TRBV28 and TRBJ2-7; 9 bases match TRBD1. The CDR3 runs 16 residues. The germline gives CDR1 MDHEN, CDR2 SYDVKM. V trimming: 1 base; J trimming: 2 bases; junction bases outside the gene matches: 6. CDR3 coding DNA: TGTGCCAGCAGTTTATCTTGGGGACAGGGTCCCTACGAGCAGTACTTC. As protein: CASSLSWGQGPYEQYF.

The chain links TRBV5-6 to TRBJ1-1; possible D gene TRBD1, 5 bases. The CDR3 contains 15 residues. Looked up from germline, CDR1 is SGHDT and CDR2 is YYEEEE. Trimming removed 0 bases at V and 5 bases at J, with 14 bases between. CDR3 DNA: TGTGCCAGCAGCTTGGTGGGGGGGAGTGGGACTGAAGCTTTCTTT. Translation gives CASSLVGGSGTEAFF.

The chain has TRBV5-1 and TRBJ1-1; TRBD1 might be the D (5 bases). V dropped 0 bases and J dropped 4 bases, with 10 bases sitting between them. CDR1 is SGHRS, CDR2 YFSETQ, per germline. The CDR3 is made up of 14 amino acids. CDR3 bases: TGCGCCAGCAGCTTGGGTGTCAGGGCCACTGAAGCTTTCTTT. This translates into CASSLGVRATEAFF.

This clone came up a few times. The chain recombines TRBV19 with TRBJ1-5, with D possibly TRBD1 on 6 matching bases. V was cut by 5 bases and J by 0 bases, with 17 bases left in between. The V gene's germline CDR1 is LNHDA and CDR2 SQIVND (reference sequence). The CDR3 runs to 17 residues. The DNA of the CDR3 is TGTGCCAGTAGTTCCCGGGACACCTTATATAGCAATCAGCCCCAGCATTTT. Its translation is CASSSRDTLYSNQPQHF.

The chain employs TRBV7-9 and TRBJ1-1; 7 nucleotides line up with TRBD1. Trimming cost V 5 bases and J 6 bases; bases outside gene matches: 3. CDR3 length equals 12 residues. Germline CDR1 reads SEHNR; CDR2 reads FQNEAQ (reference sequence). CDR3 in amino acids: CASSTTGAEAFF. Written as DNA, the CDR3 is TGTGCCAGCAGCACAACAGGGGCTGAAGCTTTCTTT.

The chain recombines TRBV30 with TRBJ1-1, with a weak D call TRBD1 (5 bases). The CDR3 has 12 residues. The V gene's germline CDR1 is GTSNPN and CDR2 SVGIG (reference sequence). Trimming cost V 4 bases and J 11 bases, with 17 bases left between them. CDR3 sequence (DNA): TGTGCCTGGACGGGCGGGGCTGTGGCCGCTTTCTTT. Translating gives CAWTGGAVAAFF.

The rearrangement uses TRBV14 and TRBJ2-1; TRBD2 agrees at 14 bases. This CDR3 spans 16 amino acids. Germline lookup yields CDR1 SGHDN and CDR2 FVKESK. Trimming at V came to 4 bases and at J to 8 bases, leaving 7 bases not matched to a gene. CDR3 amino acids: CASSRRLAGGGYEQFF. In DNA, the CDR3 is TGTGCCAGCAGCCGGAGACTAGCGGGAGGGGGTTATGAGCAGTTCTTC.

The rearrangement uses TRBV7-9 and TRBJ1-6; D unclear. V lost 5 bases, J lost 5 bases, and 13 bases lay in between. Germline-derived CDR1 and CDR2 are SEHNR and FQNEAQ (reference sequence). The CDR3 consists of 15 residues. CDR3 DNA sequence: TGTGCCAGCAGCCCGCCGAGCATCCATAATTCACCCCTCCACTTT. Its protein product is CASSPPSIHNSPLHF.

The rearrangement joins TRBV5-6 to TRBJ1-3, with D perhaps matching TRBD1 (5 bases). V lost 0 bases, J lost 1 base, and 5 bases lay in between. CDR1 and CDR2 (germline): SGHDT, YYEEEE. The CDR3 sequence is 14 residues long. CDR3 sequence (DNA): TGTGCCAGCAGCTTGGCAGGGTCTGGAAACACCATATATTTT. Amino acids: CASSLAGSGNTIYF.

The chain couples TRBV12-3 or TRBV12-4 to TRBJ2-7, with a tentative D call TRBD1 (5 bases). V dropped 6 bases and J dropped 4 bases, with 13 bases sitting between them. There are 13 residues in the CDR3. The CDR3 sequence: CASRVTGDYEQYF. The CDR3 coding sequence is TGTGCCAGCAGAGTTACAGGAGATTACGAGCAGTACTTC.

This sequence joins TRBV19 and TRBJ1-2, with a weak D call TRBD1 (6 bases). The germline CDR1 and CDR2 sequences are LNHDA and SQIVND (reference sequence). The CDR3 is made up of 16 amino acids. Deletions cut 3 bases from V and 0 bases from J, with 14 bases between. CDR3 sequence reads: CASSIHSRTANYGYTF. The CDR3 bases are TGTGCCAGTAGTATTCATTCCCGGACAGCTAACTATGGCTACACCTTC.

The chain has TRBV19 and TRBJ1-2, with D uncertain. V lost 5 bases and J 8 bases, leaving 9 bases between the germline ends. Per germline, CDR1 LNHDA and CDR2 SQIVND (reference sequence). This CDR3 is 11 amino acids long. CDR3 DNA: TGTGCCAGTAGTGCGGGGATAGGCTACACCTTC. Amino acid sequence: CASSAGIGYTF.

The CDR3 protein is CASSPGQGAEGYTF. Here the CDR3 DNA reads TGTGCCAGCTCCCCCGGACAGGGGGCGGAAGGCTACACCTTC. This sequence joins TRBV18 and TRBJ1-2; 11 positions agree with TRBD1. This CDR3 spans 14 amino acids. Looked up from germline, CDR1 is KGHSH and CDR2 is LQKENI. After removal of 6 bases from V and 8 bases from J, the junction contained 8 bases not matched to a gene.

In its sample, this clone was seen a few times. V usage is TRBV13 and J usage is TRBJ1-3; D unresolved. V lost 6 bases, J lost 0 bases, and 12 bases lay in between. The CDR3 is 15 amino acids. Looked up from germline, CDR1 is PRHDT and CDR2 is FYEKMQ (reference sequence). The CDR3 is CASRPRGSSGNTIYF. Here the CDR3 DNA reads TGTGCCAGCAGGCCTAGAGGTTCCTCTGGAAACACCATATATTTT.

The chain uses TRBV6-5 and TRBJ2-5, with 9 bases identical to TRBD2. The junction had 9 bases not matched to a gene; V was cut back by 8 bases and J by 5 bases. The CDR3 is 14 residues long. CDR1 is MNHEY, CDR2 SVGAGI, per germline. The CDR3 sequence is CASAAGGPMETQYF. CDR3 DNA sequence: TGTGCCAGCGCGGCGGGAGGGCCGATGGAGACCCAGTACTTC.

The CDR3 reads CAIRAGTGATNTEAFF. CDR3 nucleotide sequence: TGTGCCATCAGGGCCGGGACAGGGGCCACAAACACTGAAGCTTTCTTT. This chain links TRBV10-3 with TRBJ1-1; 10 nucleotides match TRBD1. V trimming: 6 bases; J trimming: 2 bases; junction bases outside the gene matches: 9. The germline V gene has CDR1 ENHRY and CDR2 SYGVKD. This CDR3 is 16 amino acids long.

The chain combines TRBV6-5 with TRBJ1-5, with 9 bases that match TRBD1. Unmatched junction bases numbered 0, after V lost 0 bases and J lost 9 bases. Germline V gene lookup returns CDR1 MNHEY and CDR2 SVGAGI. The CDR3 covers 13 residues. The CDR3 DNA is TGTGCCAGCAGTTACTCGGGACAGGGGCCCCAGCATTTT. Amino acid sequence: CASSYSGQGPQHF.